Listed below are T cell receptor beta chains from one sample, sequenced in a study of CD8+ T cells in alopecia areata. Produced via immunoSEQ multiplex PCR; TCRdb's table is partial and in-frame only. The sample lists 100,000 to 120,000 clones, 45% to 60% occurring once. Material for sequencing was NKG2D-low CD8+ T cells sorted from blood. Receptor source: a human donor with alopecia areata. Each CDR3 is given with its conserved first and last residue. The D gene is left open where the match is weak. Only some rows state a clone size, as once, few, many or a class for expanded clones.

>TRBV9|.|TRBJ2-1|12|.
CASSVDYNEQFF
TGTGCCAGCAGCGTAGATTACAATGAGCAGTTCTTC
>TRBV29-1|TRBD1|TRBJ1-5|13|few
CSVSGGSNQPQHF
TGCAGCGTTTCAGGGGGTAGCAATCAGCCCCAGCATTTT
>TRBV23-1|TRBD2|TRBJ2-7|20|.
CASSQNPLGPASGRSDEQYF
TGCGCCAGCAGTCAAAACCCCCTCGGGCCGGCTAGCGGGAGAAGCGACGAGCAGTACTTC
>TRBV5-1|TRBD1|TRBJ2-7|16|.
CASSLSARDRGNEQYF
TGCGCCAGCAGCTTGTCTGCGAGGGACAGGGGTAACGAGCAGTACTTC
>TRBV7-8|.|TRBJ2-1|13|.
CASSLESPNEQFF
TGTGCCAGCAGCTTAGAGTCCCCCAATGAGCAGTTCTTC
>TRBV4-2|.|TRBJ2-2|11|.
CASGGTGELFF
TGTGCCAGCGGAGGGACCGGGGAGCTGTTTTTT
>TRBV6-6|.|TRBJ1-5|15|.
CASSYNRGSQQPQHF
TGTGCCAGCAGTTACAATAGGGGCAGTCAACAGCCCCAGCATTTT
>TRBV25-1|.|TRBJ2-1|11|.
CASSDYNEQFF
TGTGCCAGCAGTGATTACAATGAGCAGTTCTTC
>TRBV5-1|.|TRBJ2-7|16|few
CASSLDSIRTPYEQYF
TGCGCCAGCAGCTTGGACAGCATAAGAACCCCCTACGAGCAGTACTTC
>TRBV6-5|.|TRBJ2-2|15|.
CASSYSGGRAGELFF
TGTGCCAGCAGTTACTCTGGGGGGAGAGCCGGGGAGCTGTTTTTT
>TRBV4-2|.|TRBJ1-2|14|few
CASSLLPGTKGYTF
TGTGCCAGCAGCCTTCTACCCGGGACCAAAGGCTACACCTTC
>TRBV12-5|.|TRBJ2-3|12|.
CASGPGTDTQYF
TGTGCTAGTGGTCCTGGAACAGATACGCAGTATTTT
>TRBV6-5|.|TRBJ1-1|14|.
CASSYGNMNTEAFF
TGTGCCAGCAGTTACGGGAATATGAACACTGAAGCTTTCTTT
>TRBV4-1|.|TRBJ2-7|15|.
CASSQVLASYDEQYF
TGCGCCAGCAGCCAAGTTCTAGCGTCCTACGACGAGCAGTACTTC
>TRBV27|TRBD2|TRBJ2-7|16|few
CASSLSAGARPYEQYF
TGTGCCAGCAGCCTCTCAGCGGGGGCGAGGCCCTACGAGCAGTACTTC
>TRBV9|.|TRBJ2-7|14|.
CASSPNGGPYEQYF
TGTGCCAGCAGCCCCAACGGGGGGCCTTACGAGCAGTACTTC
>TRBV27|TRBD1|TRBJ2-2|13|.
CASSTGDTGELFF
TGTGCCAGCTCTACAGGGGACACCGGGGAGCTGTTTTTT
>TRBV5-6|TRBD1|TRBJ2-3|15|.
CASSFGQGGTDTQYF
TGTGCCAGCAGCTTCGGACAGGGGGGCACAGATACGCAGTATTTT
>TRBV10-3|.|TRBJ2-7|13|.
CAITGDPSYEQYF
TGTGCCATCACTGGCGACCCCTCCTACGAGCAGTACTTC
>TRBV7-9|TRBD1|TRBJ2-5|16|.
CASSLALTGSQETQYF
TGTGCCAGCAGCTTAGCCCTGACAGGGTCCCAAGAGACCCAGTACTTC
>TRBV13|TRBD2|TRBJ2-5|18|few
CASSLAQGLARYQETQYF
TGTGCCAGCAGCTTGGCCCAAGGACTAGCGAGATACCAAGAGACCCAGTACTTC
>TRBV11-2|TRBD2|TRBJ2-1|15|.
CASSLAGLAGNEQFF
TGTGCCAGCAGCTTGGCCGGACTAGCGGGAAATGAGCAGTTCTTC
>TRBV27|.|TRBJ2-7|14|.
CASSLSPAAYEQYF
TGTGCCAGCAGTTTATCTCCCGCAGCCTACGAGCAGTACTTC
>TRBV5-5|.|TRBJ2-7|15|few
CASSLGRAPRYEQYF
TGTGCCAGCAGCTTGGGGCGGGCCCCCCGCTACGAGCAGTACTTC
>TRBV28|TRBD2|TRBJ2-5|17|few
CASSFLSAGDDQETQYF
TGTGCCAGCAGTTTCCTATCAGCGGGAGATGACCAAGAGACCCAGTACTTC
>TRBV13|.|TRBJ2-7|12|.
CASSPSRYEQYF
TGTGCCAGCAGCCCCAGTCGTTACGAGCAGTACTTC
>TRBV15|.|TRBJ2-1|13|.
CATSESRGDEQFF
TGTGCCACCAGCGAGAGCAGAGGCGATGAGCAGTTCTTC
>TRBV7-6|.|TRBJ1-5|13|once
CASSRGANQPQHF
TGTGCCAGCAGCCGCGGCGCAAATCAGCCCCAGCATTTT
>TRBV6-6|.|TRBJ1-2|13|.
CATDGDLVDGYTF
TGTGCCACCGACGGGGACCTAGTGGATGGCTACACCTTC
>TRBV4-1|.|TRBJ2-7|16|once
CASSQERLVAAYEQYF
TGCGCCAGCAGCCAAGAACGACTAGTCGCTGCCTACGAGCAGTACTTC
>TRBV23-1|.|TRBJ1-5|16|.
CASSQGEGALHQPQHF
TGCGCCAGCAGTCAAGGGGAAGGGGCCTTACATCAGCCCCAGCATTTT
>TRBV2|.|TRBJ2-2|13|few
CASSDINTGELFF
TGTGCCAGCAGTGACATAAACACCGGGGAGCTGTTTTTT
>TRBV27|.|TRBJ2-3|13|.
CASRHEITDTQYF
TGTGCCAGCAGGCATGAGATCACAGATACGCAGTATTTT
>TRBV6-1|.|TRBJ1-1|13|once
CASKGVRGTEAFF
TGTGCCAGCAAAGGGGTGAGGGGCACTGAAGCTTTCTTT
>TRBV27|.|TRBJ2-7|15|few
CASSLTPGLSYEQYF
TGTGCCAGCAGTTTAACACCAGGGTTATCCTACGAGCAGTACTTC
>TRBV27|TRBD2|TRBJ2-5|18|.
CASSFTGLAGAIVETQYF
TGTGCCAGCAGTTTTACCGGACTAGCGGGGGCAATAGTGGAGACCCAGTACTTC
>TRBV5-5|TRBD2|TRBJ2-1|16|.
CASSLRLAGDYNEQFF
TGTGCCAGCAGCTTGAGACTAGCGGGTGACTACAATGAGCAGTTCTTC
>TRBV27|TRBD1|TRBJ2-5|15|.
CASKPDRAIQETQYF
TGTGCCAGCAAGCCGGACAGGGCTATCCAAGAGACCCAGTACTTC
>TRBV6-5|.|TRBJ2-5|14|.
CASSLDFGQETQYF
TGTGCCAGCAGCCTCGATTTCGGACAAGAGACCCAGTACTTC
>TRBV29-1|.|TRBJ1-1|11|few
CSAGRITEAFF
TGCAGCGCCGGACGGATCACTGAAGCTTTCTTT
>TRBV27|.|TRBJ2-7|15|.
CASSQRGAGGYEQYF
TGTGCCAGCAGCCAACGCGGTGCGGGCGGATACGAGCAGTACTTC
>TRBV5-8|TRBD2|TRBJ2-7|20|.
CASSHRPGGLADRSWNEQYF
TGTGCCAGCAGCCACCGACCGGGAGGGCTAGCGGATAGAAGCTGGAACGAGCAGTACTTC
>TRBV29-1|.|TRBJ1-1|13|.
CSVPDTLNTEAFF
TGCAGCGTCCCGGACACCCTGAACACTGAAGCTTTCTTT
>TRBV7-2|.|TRBJ1-2|15|.
CASSSWGGTNYGYTF
TGTGCCAGCAGCTCTTGGGGGGGAACTAACTATGGCTACACCTTC
>TRBV7-9|.|TRBJ1-2|14|.
CASSLGFPRYGYTF
TGTGCCAGCAGCTTAGGGTTCCCGCGCTATGGCTACACCTTC
>TRBV2|TRBD1|TRBJ1-5|16|.
CASSAGETGVGQPQHF
TGTGCCAGCAGTGCGGGGGAAACAGGGGTGGGTCAGCCCCAGCATTTT
>TRBV27|.|TRBJ2-7|13|few
CASSNMGVVEQYF
TGTGCCAGCTCCAATATGGGAGTGGTGGAGCAGTACTTC
>TRBV10-3|.|TRBJ1-2|14|.
CAISEGQNNYGYTF
TGTGCCATCAGTGAAGGCCAAAACAACTATGGCTACACCTTC
>TRBV27|.|TRBJ1-2|15|.
CASSTRQNNPYGYTF
TGTGCCAGCAGTACCCGACAGAACAATCCTTATGGCTACACCTTC